What follows is one T cell receptor beta chain and its context. What it binds is not known. A roughly 120-subject validation cohort, separate from the 666-subject first cohort, supplied the donors. The data belong to a study of cytomegalovirus exposure and HLA in healthy donors. Whole-study results and caveats: Listed as cytomegalovirus-associated were 150 to 200 TCR beta chains.

The table came from immunoSEQ multiplex PCR; TCRdb's copy has only in-frame clones and leaves some out. Of 150,000 to 160,000 clones listed, 70% to 90% are singletons. CDR3 length: 13 amino acids. The V gene's germline CDR1 is MNHEY and CDR2 SVGAGI. The ends were cut back, 8 bases at V and 3 bases at J, with 14 bases in the middle. The clonotype was recovered from a man younger than 35 in good health and CMV-seropositive. The chain uses TRBV6-5 and TRBJ2-7; perhaps TRBD2 as D (6 bases). Input material: PBMCs. CDR3 loop: CASGRGIIYEQYF. CDR3 DNA: TGTGCCAGCGGACGGGGGATCATCTACGAGCAGTACTTC.